This record covers a single T cell receptor beta chain. This sample is part of a study of blood T cell repertoires in COVID-19. For the study at large: Spain, Italy and the United States supplied samples that represented acute and convalescent COVID-19. PBMCs, B-cell-depleted T cells, or T cells provided the cDNA or gDNA that made up the material.

CDR1 and CDR2 (germline): SGDLS, YYNGEE. The CDR3 sequence is 17 residues long. The V segment lost 2 bases and the J segment 0 bases; nucleotides outside the gene matches: 7. Clones were sequenced by immunoSEQ multiplex PCR, and TCRdb holds only the in-frame ones, with some missing. The sample lists about 140,000 clones; around 87% were seen once. The J gene is TRBJ2-2, the V gene TRBV9; 7 nucleotides agree with TRBD2. Material for sequencing was peripheral blood. The receptor was isolated from a woman aged 55-70 years with active COVID-19. This chain's CDR3 is CASSVGSGNPNTGELFF. The CDR3 coding sequence is TGTGCCAGCAGCGTGGGGAGCGGGAATCCGAACACCGGGGAGCTGTTTTTT. Complete variable domain (other parts from reference TRBV9 and TRBJ2-2): DSGVTQTPKHLITATGQRVTLRCSPRSGDLSVYWYQQSLDQGLQFLIQYYNGEERAKGNILERFSAQQFPDLHSELNLSSLELGDSALYFCASSVGSGNPNTGELFFGEGSRLTVL.